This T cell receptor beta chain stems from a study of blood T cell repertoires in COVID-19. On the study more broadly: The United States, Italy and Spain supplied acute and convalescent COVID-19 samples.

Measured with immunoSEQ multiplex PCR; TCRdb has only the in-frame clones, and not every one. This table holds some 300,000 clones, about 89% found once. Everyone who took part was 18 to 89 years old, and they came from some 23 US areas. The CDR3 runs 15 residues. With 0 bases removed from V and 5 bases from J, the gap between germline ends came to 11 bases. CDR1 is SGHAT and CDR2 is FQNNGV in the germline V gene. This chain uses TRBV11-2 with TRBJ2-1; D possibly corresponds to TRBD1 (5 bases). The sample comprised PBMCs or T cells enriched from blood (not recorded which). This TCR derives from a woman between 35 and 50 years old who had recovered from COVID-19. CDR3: CASSLDPGNHNEQFF. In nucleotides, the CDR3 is TGTGCCAGCAGCTTAGACCCAGGGAATCACAATGAGCAGTTCTTC.